These 12 T cell receptor beta chains share one sample of origin, sequenced in a study of OX40 agonist ivuxolimab in advanced cancers. Measured with immunoSEQ multiplex PCR; TCRdb has only the in-frame clones, and not every one. The top ten clones hold around 2.1% of a sample with fewer than 45,000 clones, 82% of them seen once. This specimen was CD4+ or CD8+ T cells sorted from blood, taken in a trial of the OX40 agonist ivuxolimab. The receptors originated from an adult with an advanced solid tumor such as melanoma, head and neck, liver or kidney cancer.

The rearrangement joins TRBV6-1 to TRBJ2-2; 11 bases are a match to TRBD2. The CDR3 contains 17 residues. Germline-derived CDR1 and CDR2 are MNHNS and SASEGT. Losses at the gene ends were 2 bases for V and 7 bases for J; bases not matched to a gene: 9. CDR3 sequence: CASSENLAGGLGGELFF. DNA of the CDR3: TGTGCCAGCAGTGAAAATCTAGCGGGGGGACTGGGCGGGGAGCTGTTTTTT.

The chain carries TRBV7-3 and TRBJ2-2; D unclear. The CDR3 loop spans 16 amino acids. The V gene lost 3 bases and the J gene lost 5 bases, with 16 bases spanning the gap. Germline V CDR1 and CDR2: SGHTA, FQGTGA. The CDR3: CASSFRGRRTTGELFF. The CDR3, as DNA: TGTGCCAGCAGCTTTCGTGGCAGGCGAACAACCGGGGAGCTGTTTTTT.

This chain uses TRBV6-6 with TRBJ2-5, with D perhaps TRBD2 (5 bases). The CDR3 spans 15 residues. V lost 5 bases and J 1 base, leaving 14 bases between the germline ends. Germline V gene sequence: CDR1 MNHNY, CDR2 SVGAGI (reference sequence). CDR3 in amino acids: CASSGQLGGQETQYF. The CDR3 DNA sequence: TGTGCCAGCAGTGGCCAGCTTGGAGGCCAAGAGACCCAGTACTTC.

The chain has TRBV5-1 and TRBJ2-5, with a possible D match to TRBD2 (7 bases). The V gene lost 3 bases and the J gene lost 0 bases, with 9 bases spanning the gap. The CDR3 extends over 14 amino acids. Germline CDR1 is SGHRS and CDR2 is YFSETQ. The CDR3 sequence is CASSSGGDQETQYF. Here the CDR3 DNA reads TGCGCCAGCAGCTCGGGGGGCGACCAAGAGACCCAGTACTTC.

In its sample, this clone was seen once. The rearrangement uses TRBV11-2 and TRBJ2-3; 9 nucleotides align to TRBD2. The V gene end was trimmed by 1 base and the J gene end by 3 bases; junction bases not matched to a gene: 5. Germline V gene data show CDR1 as SGHAT and CDR2 as FQNNGV. There are 16 residues in the CDR3. In nucleotides, the CDR3 is TGTGCCAGCAGCTTAGGGATAGCGGGAGTTACAGATACGCAGTATTTT. Translation gives CASSLGIAGVTDTQYF.

The chain combines TRBV7-6 with TRBJ2-7; 8 positions match TRBD2. Germline V CDR1 and CDR2: SGHVS, FNYEAQ. The length of the CDR3 is 19 residues. Trimming removed 1 base from V and 3 bases from J; junction bases left unmatched: 17. CDR3 region: CASSLVGGSSGAYGYEQYF. The CDR3 nucleotides read TGTGCCAGCAGCTTAGTCGGTGGGAGTAGCGGGGCGTATGGCTACGAGCAGTACTTC.

This chain connects TRBV15 to TRBJ2-6, with D possibly TRBD1 on 5 matching bases. CDR1 is LNHNV and CDR2 is YYDKDF in the germline V gene (reference sequence). The germline V and J ends were trimmed by 1 base and 0 bases, with 13 bases remaining between them. CDR3 length equals 18 residues. The CDR3 nucleotides are TGTGCCACCAGCAGAGGAAGGGGAAGAGTCTCTGGGGCCAACGTCCTGACTTTC. It specifies CATSRGRGRVSGANVLTF.

This clone was counted once. The gene calls are TRBV6-5 and TRBJ2-1, with 8 bases matching TRBD1. The junction had 4 bases not matched to a gene; V was cut back by 5 bases and J by 13 bases. The CDR3 is 11 amino acids. Germline CDR1 reads MNHEY; CDR2 reads SVGAGI. The CDR3 spells CASSAGGKQFF. The CDR3, as DNA: TGTGCCAGCAGTGCAGGGGGCAAACAGTTCTTC.

The V call is TRBV5-6, the J call TRBJ1-2; no clear D. This CDR3 contains 14 residues. CDR1 SGHDT and CDR2 YYEEEE come from the germline V gene. Between the trimmed V and J ends, which lost 3 bases and 3 bases, there was a span of 12 bases. CDR3 region: CASSSPVGDYGYTF. CDR3 DNA sequence: TGTGCCAGCAGCTCCCCGGTCGGCGACTATGGCTACACCTTC.

The chain links TRBV5-4 to TRBJ1-2; 8 bases are shared with TRBD1. J was trimmed by 2 bases and V by 4 bases; bases with no gene match: 7. This CDR3 has 15 residues. CDR1 is SGHNT and CDR2 is YYREEE in the germline V gene (reference sequence). CDR3 amino acids: CASSSGTGPNYGYTF. CDR3 coding DNA: TGTGCCAGCAGCAGCGGGACAGGACCCAACTATGGCTACACCTTC.

The sample holds a few counts of this clone. The V call is TRBV6-1, the J call TRBJ1-1; 11 bases match TRBD1. The V segment lost 4 bases and the J segment 4 bases; nucleotides outside the gene matches: 5. Germline V gives CDR1 MNHNS, CDR2 SASEGT. The CDR3 runs to 15 residues. CDR3 region: CASSVRDRGATEAFF. CDR3 DNA: TGTGCCAGCAGTGTTCGGGACAGGGGGGCCACTGAAGCTTTCTTT.

V gene TRBV28 combines with J gene TRBJ1-2; D is undetermined. V lost 4 bases, J lost 0 bases, and 0 bases lay in between. CDR1 is MDHEN, CDR2 SYDVKM, per germline. This CDR3 spans 11 amino acids. The CDR3 nucleotides read TGTGCCAGCAGTTCTAACTATGGCTACACCTTC. Translation: CASSSNYGYTF.